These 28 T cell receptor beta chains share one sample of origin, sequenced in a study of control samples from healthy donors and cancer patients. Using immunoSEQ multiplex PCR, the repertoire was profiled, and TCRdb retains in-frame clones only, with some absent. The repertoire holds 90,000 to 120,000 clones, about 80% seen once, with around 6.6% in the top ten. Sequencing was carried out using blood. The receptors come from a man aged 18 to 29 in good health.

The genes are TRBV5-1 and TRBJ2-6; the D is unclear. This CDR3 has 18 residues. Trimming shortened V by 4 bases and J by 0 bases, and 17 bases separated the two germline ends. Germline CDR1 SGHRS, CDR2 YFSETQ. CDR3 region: CASSRTDSLLSGANVLTF. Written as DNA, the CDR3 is TGCGCCAGCAGCCGGACGGATTCACTCCTCTCTGGGGCCAACGTCCTGACTTTC.

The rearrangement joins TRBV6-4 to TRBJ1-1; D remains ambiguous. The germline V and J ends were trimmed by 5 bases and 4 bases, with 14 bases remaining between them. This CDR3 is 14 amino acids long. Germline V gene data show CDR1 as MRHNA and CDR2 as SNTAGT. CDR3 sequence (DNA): TGTGCCAGCAGTTTCGACCGGGAGGGCACTGAAGCTTTCTTT. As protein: CASSFDREGTEAFF.

CDR3 loop: CASSSRPLTGHEQFF. The CDR3 DNA follows: TGTGCCAGCAGCTCCCGACCACTAACCGGTCATGAGCAGTTCTTC. The chain joins TRBV11-2 to TRBJ2-1; D call uncertain. CDR1 is SGHAT, CDR2 FQNNGV, per germline. The CDR3 extends over 15 amino acids. With 4 bases removed from V and 8 bases from J, the gap between germline ends came to 18 bases.

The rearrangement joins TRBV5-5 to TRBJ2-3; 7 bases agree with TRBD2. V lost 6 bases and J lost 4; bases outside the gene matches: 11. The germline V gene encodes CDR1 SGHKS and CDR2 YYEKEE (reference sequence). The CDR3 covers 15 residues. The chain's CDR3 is CASTRSGNLPDTQYF. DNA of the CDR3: TGTGCCAGCACCCGAAGCGGGAATCTGCCAGATACGCAGTATTTT.

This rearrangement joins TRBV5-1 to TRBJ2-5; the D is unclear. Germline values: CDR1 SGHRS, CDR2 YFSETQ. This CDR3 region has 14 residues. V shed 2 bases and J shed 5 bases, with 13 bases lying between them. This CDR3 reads CASSFGSRVETQYF. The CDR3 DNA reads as TGCGCCAGCAGCTTTGGCAGCCGGGTGGAGACCCAGTACTTC.

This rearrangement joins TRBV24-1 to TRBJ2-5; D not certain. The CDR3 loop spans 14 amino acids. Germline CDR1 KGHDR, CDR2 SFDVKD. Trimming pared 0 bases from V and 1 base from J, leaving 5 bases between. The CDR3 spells CATSDLVSQETQYF. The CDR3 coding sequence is TGTGCCACCAGTGATTTGGTTTCCCAAGAGACCCAGTACTTC.

CDR3 nucleotide sequence: TGTGCCCCCCCGAGGAGGGCCAATCAGCCCCAGCATTTT. Translating gives CAPPRRANQPQHF. V is TRBV19 and J is TRBJ1-5; unclear D gene. Trimming left V 11 bases short and J 3 bases short, with 14 bases between. Germline CDR1 and CDR2: LNHDA and SQIVND (reference sequence). The CDR3 has 13 amino acids.

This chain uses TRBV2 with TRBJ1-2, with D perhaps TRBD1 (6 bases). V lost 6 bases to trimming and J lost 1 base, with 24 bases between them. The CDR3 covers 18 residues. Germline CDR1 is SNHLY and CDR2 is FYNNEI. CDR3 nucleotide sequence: TGTGCCAGCAGCCGACCTCGGACAGCCGATAAGAATAACTATGGCTACACCTTC. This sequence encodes CASSRPRTADKNNYGYTF.

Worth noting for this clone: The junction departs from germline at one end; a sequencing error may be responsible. Here the CDR3 reads CATAKTGRVF. The CDR3 DNA reads as TGTGCCACGGCCAAAACGGGGCGAGTCTTC. The chain joins TRBV6-6 to TRBJ2-1; possibly TRBD1 or TRBD2 for D (5 bases each). The CDR3 is 10 amino acids. Germline CDR1 is MNHNY and CDR2 is SVGAGI (reference sequence).

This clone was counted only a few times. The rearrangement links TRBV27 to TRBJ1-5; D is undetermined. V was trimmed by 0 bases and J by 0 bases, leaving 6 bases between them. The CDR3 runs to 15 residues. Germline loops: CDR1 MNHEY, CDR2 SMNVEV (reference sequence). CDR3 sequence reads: CASSLSVNSNQPQHF. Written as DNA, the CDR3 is TGTGCCAGCAGTTTATCTGTGAATAGCAATCAGCCCCAGCATTTT.

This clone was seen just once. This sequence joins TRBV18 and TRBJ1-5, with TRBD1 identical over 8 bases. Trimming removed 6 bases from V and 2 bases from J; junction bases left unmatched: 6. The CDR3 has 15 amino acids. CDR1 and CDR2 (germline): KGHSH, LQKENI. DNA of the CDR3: TGTGCCAGCTCCCTCGGGACAGGAGGCAATCAGCCCCAGCATTTT. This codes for CASSLGTGGNQPQHF. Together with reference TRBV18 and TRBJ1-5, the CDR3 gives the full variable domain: NAGVMQNPRHLVRRRGQEARLRCSPMKGHSHVYWYRQLPEEGLKFMVYLQKENIIDESGMPKERFSAEFPKEGPSILRIQQVVRGDSAAYFCASSLGTGGNQPQHFGDGTRLSIL.

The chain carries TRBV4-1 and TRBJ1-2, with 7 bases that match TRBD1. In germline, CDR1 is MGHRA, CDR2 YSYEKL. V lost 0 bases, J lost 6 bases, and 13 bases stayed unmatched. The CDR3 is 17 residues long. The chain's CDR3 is CASSQDNAARGRDGYTF. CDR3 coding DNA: TGCGCCAGCAGCCAAGATAATGCAGCAAGGGGGCGCGATGGCTACACCTTC.

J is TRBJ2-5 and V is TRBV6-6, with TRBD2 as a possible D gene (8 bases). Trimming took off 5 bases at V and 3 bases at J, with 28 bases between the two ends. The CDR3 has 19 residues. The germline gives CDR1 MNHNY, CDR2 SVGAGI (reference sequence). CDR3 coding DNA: TGTGCCAGCAGTCGCCGGGAGGGGGCTAGTCGGGCCGAGGAAGAGACCCAGTACTTC. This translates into CASSRREGASRAEEETQYF.

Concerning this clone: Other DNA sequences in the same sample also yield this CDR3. The DNA for the CDR3 is TGTGCCAGCAGTAGGGGCAGGGAGACCCAGTACTTC. It is translated as CASSRGRETQYF. The chain couples TRBV2 to TRBJ2-5, with a possible D match to TRBD1 (5 bases). CDR3 length: 12 amino acids. V lost 5 bases, J lost 5 bases, and 9 bases lay in between. Germline CDR1 reads SNHLY; CDR2 reads FYNNEI.

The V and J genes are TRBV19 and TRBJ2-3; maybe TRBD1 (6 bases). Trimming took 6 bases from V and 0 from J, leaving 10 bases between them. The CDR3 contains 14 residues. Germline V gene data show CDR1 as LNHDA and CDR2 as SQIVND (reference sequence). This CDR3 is CASSITGSTDTQYF. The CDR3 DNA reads TGTGCCAGTAGCATTACAGGGAGCACAGATACGCAGTATTTT. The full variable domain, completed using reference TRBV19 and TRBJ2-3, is DGGITQSPKYLFRKEGQNVTLSCEQNLNHDAMYWYRQDPGQGLRLIYYSQIVNDFQKGDIAEGYSVSREKKESFPLTVTSAQKNPTAFYLCASSITGSTDTQYFGPGTRLTVL.

CDR3 residues: CASKGTEGYTEAFF. CDR3 DNA sequence: TGTGCCAGCAAAGGAACGGAGGGGTACACTGAAGCTTTCTTT. The chain couples TRBV28 to TRBJ1-1; possibly TRBD1 for D (5 bases). CDR3 size: 14 residues. The germline CDR1 and CDR2 sequences are MDHEN and SYDVKM. The V end was cut by 7 bases, the J end by 3 bases, with 15 bases between.

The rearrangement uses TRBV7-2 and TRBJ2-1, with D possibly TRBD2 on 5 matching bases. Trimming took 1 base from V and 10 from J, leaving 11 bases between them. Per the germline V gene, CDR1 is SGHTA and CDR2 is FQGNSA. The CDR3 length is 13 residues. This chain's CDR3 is CASSLGPREEQFF. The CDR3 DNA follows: TGTGCCAGCAGCTTAGGGCCCCGGGAAGAGCAGTTCTTC.

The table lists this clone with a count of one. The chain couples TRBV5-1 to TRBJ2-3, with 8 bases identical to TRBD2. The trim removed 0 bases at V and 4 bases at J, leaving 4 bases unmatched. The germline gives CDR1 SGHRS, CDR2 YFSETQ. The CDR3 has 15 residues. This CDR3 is CASSLEGAGADTQYF. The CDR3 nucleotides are TGCGCCAGCAGCTTGGAAGGAGCGGGGGCAGATACGCAGTATTTT.

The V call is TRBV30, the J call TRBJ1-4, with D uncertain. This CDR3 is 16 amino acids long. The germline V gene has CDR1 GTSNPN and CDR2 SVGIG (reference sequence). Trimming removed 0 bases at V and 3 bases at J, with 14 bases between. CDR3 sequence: CAWSVLFGEPNEKLFF. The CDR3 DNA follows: TGTGCCTGGAGTGTACTCTTTGGAGAACCTAATGAAAAACTGTTTTTT.

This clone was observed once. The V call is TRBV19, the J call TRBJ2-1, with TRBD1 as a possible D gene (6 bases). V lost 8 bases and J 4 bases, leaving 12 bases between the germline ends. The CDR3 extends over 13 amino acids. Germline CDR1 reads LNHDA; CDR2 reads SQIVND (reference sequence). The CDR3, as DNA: TGTGCCAGTGCGCGGACAGCTTACAATGAGCAGTTCTTC. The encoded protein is CASARTAYNEQFF.

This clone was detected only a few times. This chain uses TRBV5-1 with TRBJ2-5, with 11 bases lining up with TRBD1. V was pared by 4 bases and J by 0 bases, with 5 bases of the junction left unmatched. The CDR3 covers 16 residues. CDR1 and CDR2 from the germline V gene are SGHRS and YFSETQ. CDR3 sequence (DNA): TGCGCCAGCAGCCCAGGGACAGGGGGGTACCAAGAGACCCAGTACTTC. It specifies CASSPGTGGYQETQYF.

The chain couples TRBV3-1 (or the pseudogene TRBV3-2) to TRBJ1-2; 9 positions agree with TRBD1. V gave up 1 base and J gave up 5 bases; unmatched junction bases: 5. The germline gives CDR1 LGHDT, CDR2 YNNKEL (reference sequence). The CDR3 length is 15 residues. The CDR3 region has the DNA TGTGCCAGCAGCCAAGGACAGGGGGACCGTTATGGCTACACCTTC. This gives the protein CASSQGQGDRYGYTF.

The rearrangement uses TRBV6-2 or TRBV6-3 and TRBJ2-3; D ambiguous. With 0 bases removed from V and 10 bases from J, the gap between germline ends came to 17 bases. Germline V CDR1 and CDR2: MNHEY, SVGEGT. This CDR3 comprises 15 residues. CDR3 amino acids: CASSYSMELPLPQYF. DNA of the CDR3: TGTGCCAGCAGTTACTCGATGGAACTGCCTTTACCGCAGTATTTT.

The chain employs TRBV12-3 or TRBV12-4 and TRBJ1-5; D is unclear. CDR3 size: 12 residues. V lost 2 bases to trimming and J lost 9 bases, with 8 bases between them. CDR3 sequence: CASSLHDAPQHF. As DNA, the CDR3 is TGTGCCAGCAGTTTACACGACGCGCCCCAGCATTTT.

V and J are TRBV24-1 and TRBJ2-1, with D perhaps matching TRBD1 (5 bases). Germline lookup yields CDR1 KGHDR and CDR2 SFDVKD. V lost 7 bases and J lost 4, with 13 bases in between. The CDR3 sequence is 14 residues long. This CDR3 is CATRASTGYNEQFF. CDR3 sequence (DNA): TGTGCCACCAGGGCATCAACAGGATACAATGAGCAGTTCTTC.

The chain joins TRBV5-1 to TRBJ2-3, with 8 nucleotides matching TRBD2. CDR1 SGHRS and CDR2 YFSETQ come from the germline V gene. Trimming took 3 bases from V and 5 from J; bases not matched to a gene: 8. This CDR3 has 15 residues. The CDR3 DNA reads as TGCGCCAGCAGCTCGGACGGGGGGGTGGTAGATACGCAGTATTTT. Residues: CASSSDGGVVDTQYF.

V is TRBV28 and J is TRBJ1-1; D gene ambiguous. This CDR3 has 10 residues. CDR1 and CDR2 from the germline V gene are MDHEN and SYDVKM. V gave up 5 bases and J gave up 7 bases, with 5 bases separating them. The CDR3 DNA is TGTGCCAGCAGTGATAATGAAGCTTTCTTT. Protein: CASSDNEAFF.

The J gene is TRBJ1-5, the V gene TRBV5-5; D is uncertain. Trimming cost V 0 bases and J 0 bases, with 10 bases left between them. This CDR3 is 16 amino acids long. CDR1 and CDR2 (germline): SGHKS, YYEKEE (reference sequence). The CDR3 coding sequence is TGTGCCAGCAGCTTGGCGTATAGTTATAGCAATCAGCCCCAGCATTTT. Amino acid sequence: CASSLAYSYSNQPQHF. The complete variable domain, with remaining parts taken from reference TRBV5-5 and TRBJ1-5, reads DAGVTQSPTHLIKTRGQQVTLRCSPISGHKSVSWYQQVLGQGPQFIFQYYEKEERGRGNFPDRFSARQFPNYSSELNVNALLLGDSALYLCASSLAYSYSNQPQHFGDGTRLSIL.